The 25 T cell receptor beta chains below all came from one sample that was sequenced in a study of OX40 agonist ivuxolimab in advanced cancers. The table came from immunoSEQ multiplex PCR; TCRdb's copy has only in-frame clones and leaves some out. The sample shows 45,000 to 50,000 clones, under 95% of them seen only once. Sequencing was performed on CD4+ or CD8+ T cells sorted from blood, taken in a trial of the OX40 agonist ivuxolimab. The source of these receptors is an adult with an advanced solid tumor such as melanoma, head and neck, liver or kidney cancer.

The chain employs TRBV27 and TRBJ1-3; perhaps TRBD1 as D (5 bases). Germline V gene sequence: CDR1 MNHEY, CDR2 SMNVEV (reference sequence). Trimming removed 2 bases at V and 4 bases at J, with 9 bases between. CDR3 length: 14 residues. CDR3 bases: TGTGCCAGCAGTTTAGGGGGATACGGAAACACCATATATTTT. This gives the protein CASSLGGYGNTIYF.

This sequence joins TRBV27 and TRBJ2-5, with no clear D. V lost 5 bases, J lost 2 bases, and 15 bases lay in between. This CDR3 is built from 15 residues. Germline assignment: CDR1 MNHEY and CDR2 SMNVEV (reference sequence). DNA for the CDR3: TGTGCCAGCAGTCCTTTCCTGGCCCAACAAGAGACCCAGTACTTC. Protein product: CASSPFLAQQETQYF.

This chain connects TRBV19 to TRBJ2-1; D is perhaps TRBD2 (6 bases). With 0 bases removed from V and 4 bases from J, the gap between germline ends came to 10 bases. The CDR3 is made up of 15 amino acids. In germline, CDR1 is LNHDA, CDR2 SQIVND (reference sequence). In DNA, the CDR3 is TGTGCCAGTAGTATAGAGGGCGGGACGTACAATGAGCAGTTCTTC. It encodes CASSIEGGTYNEQFF.

CDR3 nucleotide sequence: TGTGCCAGCAGCTTAATGAACCCGGCGGGACAGTCCTACGAGCAGTACTTC. Translation gives CASSLMNPAGQSYEQYF. The chain has TRBV11-2 and TRBJ2-7, with D possibly matching TRBD1 (7 bases). CDR1 SGHAT and CDR2 FQNNGV come from the germline V gene. There are 17 residues in the CDR3. V was cut by 2 bases and J by 1 base, with 18 bases left in between.

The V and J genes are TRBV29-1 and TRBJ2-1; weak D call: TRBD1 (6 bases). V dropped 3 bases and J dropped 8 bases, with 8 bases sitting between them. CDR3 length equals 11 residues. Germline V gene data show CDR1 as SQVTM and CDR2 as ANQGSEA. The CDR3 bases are TGCAGCGTTGATGGGGGCGATGAGCAGTTCTTC. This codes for CSVDGGDEQFF.

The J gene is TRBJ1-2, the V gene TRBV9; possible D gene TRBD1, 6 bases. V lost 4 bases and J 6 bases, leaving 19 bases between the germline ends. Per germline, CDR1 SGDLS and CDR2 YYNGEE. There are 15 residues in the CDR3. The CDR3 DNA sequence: TGTGCCAGCAGCAAGGGAAAGACAGGCCTTGATGGCTACACCTTC. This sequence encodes CASSKGKTGLDGYTF.

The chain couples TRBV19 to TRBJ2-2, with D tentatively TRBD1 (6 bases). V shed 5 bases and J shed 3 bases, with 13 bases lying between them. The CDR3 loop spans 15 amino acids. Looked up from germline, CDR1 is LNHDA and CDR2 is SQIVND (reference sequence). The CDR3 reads CASSPARGHTGELFF. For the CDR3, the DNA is TGTGCCAGTAGTCCAGCCAGGGGCCACACCGGGGAGCTGTTTTTT.

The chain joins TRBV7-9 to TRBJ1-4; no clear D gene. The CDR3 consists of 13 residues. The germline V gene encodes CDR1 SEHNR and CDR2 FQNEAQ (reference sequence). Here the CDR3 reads CASGGSSNEKLFF. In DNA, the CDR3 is TGTGCGAGCGGCGGGTCCTCTAATGAAAAACTGTTTTTT.

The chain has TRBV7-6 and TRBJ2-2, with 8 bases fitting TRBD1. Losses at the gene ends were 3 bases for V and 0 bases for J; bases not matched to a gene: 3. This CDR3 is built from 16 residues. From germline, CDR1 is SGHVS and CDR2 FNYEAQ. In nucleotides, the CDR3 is TGTGCCAGCAGCTTCCAGGGGGCTACGAACACCGGGGAGCTGTTTTTT. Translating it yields CASSFQGATNTGELFF.

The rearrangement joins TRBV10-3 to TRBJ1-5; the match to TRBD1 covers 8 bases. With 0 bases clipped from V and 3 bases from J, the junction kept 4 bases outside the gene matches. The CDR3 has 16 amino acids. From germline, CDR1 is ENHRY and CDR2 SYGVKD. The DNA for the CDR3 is TGTGCCATCAGTGAGTCAGGGACAGGCGCCAATCAGCCCCAGCATTTT. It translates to CAISESGTGANQPQHF.

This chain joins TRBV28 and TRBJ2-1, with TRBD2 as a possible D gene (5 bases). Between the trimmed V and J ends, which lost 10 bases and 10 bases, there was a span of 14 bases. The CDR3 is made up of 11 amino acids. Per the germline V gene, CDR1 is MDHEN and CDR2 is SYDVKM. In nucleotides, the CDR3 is TGTGCCACAACGGGGAGTCGAGAGCAGTTCTTC. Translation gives CATTGSREQFF.

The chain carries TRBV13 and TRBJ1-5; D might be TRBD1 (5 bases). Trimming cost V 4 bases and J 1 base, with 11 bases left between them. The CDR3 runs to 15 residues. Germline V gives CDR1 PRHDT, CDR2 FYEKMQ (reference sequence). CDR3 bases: TGTGCCAGCAGCTCTCGGGGGGAGAGCAATCAGCCCCAGCATTTT. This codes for CASSSRGESNQPQHF.

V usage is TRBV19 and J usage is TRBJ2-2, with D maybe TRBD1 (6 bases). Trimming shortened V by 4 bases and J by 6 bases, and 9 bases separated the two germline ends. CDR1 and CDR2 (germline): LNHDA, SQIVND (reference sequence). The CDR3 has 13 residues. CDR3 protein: CASSTQGSGELFF. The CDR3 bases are TGTGCCAGTAGTACACAGGGTTCCGGGGAGCTGTTTTTT.

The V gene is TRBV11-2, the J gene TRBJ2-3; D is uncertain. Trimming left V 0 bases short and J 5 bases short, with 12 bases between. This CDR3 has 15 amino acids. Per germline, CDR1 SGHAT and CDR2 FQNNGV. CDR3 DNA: TGTGCCAGCAGCTTAGATGGGCCAGTAGAAGATACGCAGTATTTT. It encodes CASSLDGPVEDTQYF. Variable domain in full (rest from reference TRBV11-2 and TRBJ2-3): EAGVAQSPRYKIIEKRQSVAFWCNPISGHATLYWYQQILGQGPKLLIQFQNNGVVDDSQLPKDRFSAERLKGVDSTLKIQPAKLEDSAVYLCASSLDGPVEDTQYFGPGTRLTVL.

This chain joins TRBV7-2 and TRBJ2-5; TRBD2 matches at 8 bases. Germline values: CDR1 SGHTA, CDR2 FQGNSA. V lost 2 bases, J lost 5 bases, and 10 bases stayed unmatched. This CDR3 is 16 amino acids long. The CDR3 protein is CASSLRPGGRSETQYF. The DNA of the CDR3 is TGTGCCAGCAGCTTAAGGCCGGGGGGGCGTTCCGAGACCCAGTACTTC.

The CDR3 nucleotides are TGCAGCGTTGAAAGGGAGACCTACAATGAGCAGTTCTTC. Translating gives CSVERETYNEQFF. This sequence joins TRBV29-1 and TRBJ2-1; tentative D call: TRBD2 (5 bases). The CDR3 sequence is 13 residues long. The V end was cut by 2 bases, the J end by 2 bases, with 7 bases between. Looked up from germline, CDR1 is SQVTM and CDR2 is ANQGSEA.

The DNA for the CDR3 is TGTGCCAGCAGTTTCCTGACAGGACCGAGCACTGAAGCTTTCTTT. Its protein product is CASSFLTGPSTEAFF. The V and J genes are TRBV27 and TRBJ1-1; a weak D match, TRBD1 (6 bases). Deletions cut 3 bases from V and 4 bases from J, with 15 bases between. The length of the CDR3 is 15 residues. Germline CDR1 and CDR2: MNHEY and SMNVEV (reference sequence).

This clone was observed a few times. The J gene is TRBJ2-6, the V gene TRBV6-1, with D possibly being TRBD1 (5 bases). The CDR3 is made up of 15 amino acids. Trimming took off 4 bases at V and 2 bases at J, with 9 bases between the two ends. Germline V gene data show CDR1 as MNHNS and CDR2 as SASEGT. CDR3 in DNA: TGTGCCAGCAGTGTAAAGACAGCTGGGGCCAACGTCCTGACTTTC. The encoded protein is CASSVKTAGANVLTF.

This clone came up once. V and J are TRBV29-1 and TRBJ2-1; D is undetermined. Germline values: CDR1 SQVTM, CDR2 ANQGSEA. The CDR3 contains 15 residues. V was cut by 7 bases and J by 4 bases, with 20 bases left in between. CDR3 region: CSAERNDGPYNEQFF. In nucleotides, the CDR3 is TGCAGCGCCGAACGCAATGACGGGCCTTACAATGAGCAGTTCTTC.

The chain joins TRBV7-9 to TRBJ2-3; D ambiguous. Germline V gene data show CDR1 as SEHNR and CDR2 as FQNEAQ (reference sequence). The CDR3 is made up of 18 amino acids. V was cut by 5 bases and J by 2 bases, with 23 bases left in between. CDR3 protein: CASSPYRLGTSHTDTQYF. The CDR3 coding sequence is TGTGCCAGCAGCCCTTACCGTTTGGGCACATCGCACACAGATACGCAGTATTTT.

The CDR3 reads CSVDGGVKAGQSYNEQFF. The CDR3 DNA reads TGCAGCGTTGATGGCGGGGTGAAAGCGGGACAATCCTACAATGAGCAGTTCTTC. The chain uses TRBV29-1 and TRBJ2-1; perhaps TRBD2 as D (7 bases). CDR3 length equals 18 residues. The germline CDR1 and CDR2 sequences are SQVTM and ANQGSEA. Trimming stripped 3 bases from V and 1 base from J, with 22 bases between.

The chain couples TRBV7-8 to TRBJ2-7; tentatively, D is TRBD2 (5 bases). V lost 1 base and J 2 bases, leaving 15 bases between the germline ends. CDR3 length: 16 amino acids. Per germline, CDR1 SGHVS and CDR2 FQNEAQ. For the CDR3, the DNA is TGTGCCAGCAGCTTAGGTCCCCGGCTAGCTCCCTACGAGCAGTACTTC. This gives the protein CASSLGPRLAPYEQYF.

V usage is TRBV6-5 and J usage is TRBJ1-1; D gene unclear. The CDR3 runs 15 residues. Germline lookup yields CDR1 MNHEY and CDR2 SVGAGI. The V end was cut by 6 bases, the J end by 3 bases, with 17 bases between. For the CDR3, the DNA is TGTGCCAGCAGACCACATAAACTCGGGGACACTGAAGCTTTCTTT. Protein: CASRPHKLGDTEAFF.

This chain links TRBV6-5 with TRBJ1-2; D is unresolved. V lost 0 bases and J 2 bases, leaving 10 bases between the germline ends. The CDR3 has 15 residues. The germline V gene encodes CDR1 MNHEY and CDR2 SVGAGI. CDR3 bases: TGTGCCAGCAGTTACTCCAACGGGTTGAACTATGGCTACACCTTC. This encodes CASSYSNGLNYGYTF.

DNA of the CDR3: TGTGCCAGCAGCGTGGGCCTAGCGGATCCCGAGACCCAGTACTTC. Translated, it gives CASSVGLADPETQYF. The V gene is TRBV9, the J gene TRBJ2-5; 7 positions match TRBD2. Trimming at V came to 2 bases and at J to 5 bases, leaving 9 bases not matched to a gene. The germline gives CDR1 SGDLS, CDR2 YYNGEE. The CDR3 is 15 amino acids.